This TCR beta chain was recovered during a study of glioma-infiltrating T cells after dendritic cell vaccination. Findings and caveats of the study: Higher TCR clonality did not directly relate to longer survival.

The CDR3 loop spans 16 amino acids. The germline V gene has CDR1 SGHTA and CDR2 FQGNSA. V was trimmed by 0 bases and J by 0 bases, leaving 10 bases between them. This clone has only a few counts. The antigen remains undetermined. Primers: 60 V beta forward and 13 J beta reverse. Profiled with immunoSEQ multiplex PCR; TCRdb holds only in-frame clones, not every one. The table shows fewer than 100,000 clones, with about nine tenths occurring only once. This receptor was obtained from a human donor with glioblastoma. The chain carries TRBV7-2 and TRBJ2-3; D perhaps matches TRBD2 (6 bases). The input for sequencing was blood, taken before dendritic cell vaccination. CDR3 in amino acids: CASSLALGRSTDTQYF. The CDR3 nucleotides are TGTGCCAGCAGCTTAGCACTAGGGAGGAGCACAGATACGCAGTATTTT. Complete variable domain (other parts from reference TRBV7-2 and TRBJ2-3): GAGVSQSPSNKVTEKGKDVELRCDPISGHTALYWYRQSLGQGLEFLIYFQGNSAPDKSGLPSDRFSAERTGGSVSTLTIQRTQQEDSAVYLCASSLALGRSTDTQYFGPGTRLTVL.